The T cell receptor (beta chain) described here comes from a study of control samples from healthy donors and cancer patients. Here immunoSEQ multiplex PCR was the method, and the copy in TCRdb shows in-frame clones only, minus some. There are some 120,000 clones in the sample; roughly 91% occur only once, and around 1.8% lies in the top ten. Looked up from germline, CDR1 is SEHNR and CDR2 is FQNEAQ (reference sequence). This CDR3 has 17 residues. The junction had 8 bases not matched to a gene; V was cut back by 5 bases and J by 4 bases. In this sample, this clone turned up once. This sequence joins TRBV7-9 and TRBJ2-5; 15 nucleotides align to TRBD2. This clonotype originated in a man over 45 with head and neck cancer. Material for sequencing was PBMCs. The chain's CDR3 is CASSAQGGLAGGETQYF. The CDR3 DNA reads TGTGCCAGCAGCGCCCAAGGGGGACTAGCGGGGGGAGAGACCCAGTACTTC.